Given below is one TCR beta chain in context. Its target is not known. Pooling covered second doses at about 4 or about 12 weeks. Assay used: immunoSEQ multiplex PCR; TCRdb lists only in-frame clones, some missing. The sample has 250,000 to 300,000 clones, around 93% seen once. These data belong to a study of T cell responses to AZD1222 COVID-19 vaccine. Study-level findings and limits: Repertoires were sampled only after the peak T cell response. It was only a handful of AZD1222 recipients who were seropositive at baseline. The sample set comprised mostly white British donors with more females, and clonal diversity was possibly underestimated.

Germline loops: CDR1 LNHNV, CDR2 YYDKDF (reference sequence). The CDR3 is 17 amino acids. The J segment lost 2 bases and the V segment lost 4 bases, leaving 11 bases of the junction unmatched. The chain couples TRBV15 to TRBJ2-3, with 8 bases lining up with TRBD2. This TCR derives from an adult who received the AZD1222 COVID-19 vaccine. The sample was peripheral blood, taken 28 days after the second AZD1222 dose. In DNA, the CDR3 is TGTGCCACCAGCACTCTTTTGGGAGCGGGAGTCACAGATACGCAGTATTTT. The encoded protein is CATSTLLGAGVTDTQYF.